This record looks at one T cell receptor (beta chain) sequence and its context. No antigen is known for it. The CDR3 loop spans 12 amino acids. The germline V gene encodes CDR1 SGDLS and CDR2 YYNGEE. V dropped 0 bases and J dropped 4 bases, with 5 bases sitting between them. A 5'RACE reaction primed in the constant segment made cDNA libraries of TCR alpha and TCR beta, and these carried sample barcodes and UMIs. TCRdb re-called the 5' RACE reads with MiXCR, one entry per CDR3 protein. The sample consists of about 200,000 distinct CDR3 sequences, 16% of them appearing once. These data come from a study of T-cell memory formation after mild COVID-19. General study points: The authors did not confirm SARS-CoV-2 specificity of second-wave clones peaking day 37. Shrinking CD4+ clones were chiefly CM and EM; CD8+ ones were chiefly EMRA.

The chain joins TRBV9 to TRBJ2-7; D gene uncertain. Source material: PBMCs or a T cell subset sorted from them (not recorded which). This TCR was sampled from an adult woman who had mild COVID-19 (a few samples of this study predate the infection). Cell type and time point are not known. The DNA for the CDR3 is TGTGCCAGCAGCGTAGAGGGTTACGAGCAGTACTTC. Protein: CASSVEGYEQYF.